This record looks at one T cell receptor beta chain sequence and its context. Its antigen is as yet unknown. The same CDR3 also results from other DNA sequences found in this sample. The CDR3 covers 14 residues. Trimming pared 6 bases from V and 0 bases from J, leaving 6 bases between. Germline V lookup: CDR1 MNHEY, CDR2 SVGAGI. Profiled with immunoSEQ multiplex PCR; TCRdb holds only in-frame clones, not every one. Of 300,000 to 400,000 clones in the sample, about 91% are singletons; the top ten hold 3% to 5%. This entry belongs to a study of Ad26.COV2.S vaccination and SARS-CoV-2 variants. Notes on the study in general: Vaccine and placebo groups showed comparable non-spike TCR breadth. Possible underestimation of total T cell responses by the TCR breadth and depth analyses was noted. Spike-specific CD8+ and CD4+ T cell responses reportedly showed substantial breadth after vaccination. People given the vaccine had a wider spike-specific TCR breadth than placebo recipients did.

This chain uses TRBV6-5 with TRBJ1-6; D remains ambiguous. This sequence was found in a human donor who had recovered from COVID-19. The material sequenced was peripheral blood, taken after recovery from COVID-19. CDR3 protein: CASRGSSYNSPLHF. The CDR3 nucleotides are TGTGCCAGCAGGGGGAGCTCCTATAATTCACCCCTCCACTTT.